The 24 T cell receptor beta chains below come from one sample, sequenced in a study of CD8+ T cells in alopecia areata. Extraction of RNA preceded its reverse transcription into cDNA, which served as the sequencing template. Repertoires were generated with immunoSEQ multiplex PCR, while TCRdb's copy carries only in-frame clones and drops some. The sample consists of about 120,000 clones, less than 75% of them appearing once. Sample treatment: oral pan-JAK inhibitor, 5-10 mg twice daily. Sequenced here: CD8+ T cells sorted from blood, sampled at week 4, from a patient treated with tofacitinib. The origin of the receptors is a human donor with alopecia areata.

In this sample, this clone turned up once. This chain uses TRBV25-1 with TRBJ1-2; 7 bases align to TRBD1. CDR3 length: 13 residues. J gave up 7 bases and V 3 bases, and 5 bases lay outside the gene matches. Germline V gene sequence: CDR1 MGHDK, CDR2 SYGVNS. DNA for the CDR3: TGTGCCAGCAGTGATACCCCAGGGGGTGGCTACACCTTC. It is translated as CASSDTPGGGYTF.

The chain uses TRBV30 and TRBJ2-7; D is tentatively TRBD1 or TRBD2 (5 bases each). Deletions cut 0 bases from V and 3 bases from J, with 9 bases between. The germline CDR1 and CDR2 sequences are GTSNPN and SVGIG (reference sequence). CDR3 length equals 13 residues. CDR3 sequence reads: CAWSVGDHYEQYF. CDR3 nucleotides: TGTGCCTGGAGTGTAGGGGACCACTACGAGCAGTACTTC.

This clone appeared a single time. The chain recombines TRBV30 with TRBJ2-1; 7 bases map to TRBD2. V gave up 4 bases and J gave up 4 bases; unmatched junction bases: 4. The germline CDR1 and CDR2 sequences are GTSNPN and SVGIG (reference sequence). There are 13 residues in the CDR3. The chain's CDR3 is CAWTPGLYNEQFF. As DNA, the CDR3 is TGTGCCTGGACCCCGGGACTATACAATGAGCAGTTCTTC.

The CDR3 nucleotides are TGTGCCAGCAGTGCCCTATCACGTGGGGGAGAGACCCAGTACTTC. Its protein product is CASSALSRGGETQYF. The V call is TRBV25-1, the J call TRBJ2-5; TRBD1 or TRBD2 may be the D gene (5 bases each). Germline assignment: CDR1 MGHDK and CDR2 SYGVNS. The V and J ends lost 4 bases and 4 bases respectively, with 16 bases between them. This CDR3 comprises 15 residues.

The chain links TRBV7-9 to TRBJ2-3, with D perhaps matching TRBD2 (6 bases). This CDR3 is built from 12 residues. V dropped 8 bases and J dropped 6 bases, with 12 bases sitting between them. CDR1 is SEHNR, CDR2 FQNEAQ, per germline (reference sequence). Here the CDR3 DNA reads TGTGCCAGCGGCCTAGCGAGCGATACGCAGTATTTT. Translating gives CASGLASDTQYF.

This chain links TRBV27 with TRBJ1-6, with a possible D match to TRBD1 (5 bases). Germline CDR1 is MNHEY and CDR2 is SMNVEV (reference sequence). CDR3 length: 16 amino acids. V lost 4 bases to trimming and J lost 2 bases, with 12 bases between them. The CDR3 here is CASSSQGGPYNSPLHF. CDR3 sequence (DNA): TGTGCCAGCAGTTCCCAGGGAGGACCCTATAATTCACCCCTCCACTTT.

This chain uses TRBV7-9 with TRBJ1-1; D is ambiguous. Looked up from germline, CDR1 is SEHNR and CDR2 is FQNEAQ (reference sequence). Trimming took 5 bases from V and 3 from J, leaving 7 bases between them. The CDR3 is 12 amino acids. The CDR3 nucleotides read TGTGCCAGCAGCCCTCCCTACACTGAAGCTTTCTTT. Its translation: CASSPPYTEAFF. Filled out from reference TRBV7-9 and TRBJ1-1, the complete variable domain reads DTGVSQNPRHKITKRGQNVTFRCDPISEHNRLYWYRQTLGQGPEFLTYFQNEAQLEKSRLLSDRFSAERPKGSFSTLEIQRTEQGDSAMYLCASSPPYTEAFFGQGTRLTVV.

This clone has more than one count but fewer than ten. V is TRBV7-2 and J is TRBJ2-7, with 8 bases lining up with TRBD1. Germline loops: CDR1 SGHTA, CDR2 FQGNSA. CDR3 size: 17 residues. V shed 5 bases, J shed 3 bases, and the junction held 15 bases outside the gene matches. The CDR3 loop is CASSPPDRDRLGYEQYF. Written as DNA, the CDR3 is TGTGCCAGCAGCCCCCCGGACAGGGACCGACTGGGCTACGAGCAGTACTTC.

The chain couples TRBV29-1 to TRBJ2-7; D is uncertain. Germline V gene data show CDR1 as SQVTM and CDR2 as ANQGSEA. Trimming removed 7 bases from V and 3 bases from J, with 10 bases in between. The CDR3 sequence is 11 residues long. The CDR3 is CSAAGNYEQYF. CDR3 nucleotide sequence: TGCAGCGCCGCTGGGAACTACGAGCAGTACTTC.

The V call is TRBV29-1, the J call TRBJ2-2; no clear D gene. There are 13 residues in the CDR3. Trimming removed 3 bases at V and 3 bases at J, with 8 bases between. Germline CDR1 reads SQVTM; CDR2 reads ANQGSEA. Written as DNA, the CDR3 is TGCAGCGTTGAGGTCGAACACACCGGGGAGCTGTTTTTT. As protein: CSVEVEHTGELFF.

This clone appeared a few times. The genes are TRBV10-3 and TRBJ2-7, with 7 bases that match TRBD2. CDR1 ENHRY and CDR2 SYGVKD come from the germline V gene. V trimming: 6 bases; J trimming: 5 bases; junction bases outside the gene matches: 10. CDR3 length equals 14 residues. CDR3: CAISPGGGADEQYF. CDR3 DNA: TGTGCCATCAGCCCCGGCGGGGGTGCGGACGAGCAGTACTTC.

The V and J genes are TRBV29-1 and TRBJ2-5; D is perhaps TRBD1 (6 bases). V lost 4 bases to trimming and J lost 0 bases, with 9 bases between them. CDR3 length: 13 residues. From germline, CDR1 is SQVTM and CDR2 ANQGSEA. This chain's CDR3 is CSVGRDNQETQYF. In DNA form, the CDR3 reads TGCAGCGTTGGAAGGGACAACCAAGAGACCCAGTACTTC. The full variable domain, in which reference TRBV29-1 and TRBJ2-5 provide the parts outside the CDR3, is SAVISQKPSRDICQRGTSLTIQCQVDSQVTMMFWYRQQPGQSLTLIATANQGSEATYESGFVIDKFPISRPNLTFSTLTVSNMSPEDSSIYLCSVGRDNQETQYFGPGTRLLVL.

The chain combines TRBV6-5 with TRBJ1-2; D is ambiguous. V dropped 5 bases and J dropped 4 bases, with 14 bases sitting between them. Germline V gene data show CDR1 as MNHEY and CDR2 as SVGAGI. The CDR3 runs 14 residues. The CDR3 DNA follows: TGTGCCAGCAGTCCGGGGAAATACCTCTATGGCTACACCTTC. This translates into CASSPGKYLYGYTF.

The table lists this clone with a few counts. The chain is built from TRBV5-4 and TRBJ1-3, with 7 bases identical to TRBD1. CDR1 and CDR2 from the germline V gene are SGHNT and YYREEE (reference sequence). The CDR3 covers 15 residues. The V and J ends lost 2 bases and 0 bases, in that order; junction bases with no gene match: 2. The CDR3 reads CASSLAGGSGNTIYF. In DNA, the CDR3 is TGTGCCAGCAGCTTAGCAGGGGGCTCTGGAAACACCATATATTTT.

This chain uses TRBV10-2 with TRBJ2-5; D is perhaps TRBD2 (6 bases). The V gene lost 4 bases and the J gene lost 4 bases, with 16 bases spanning the gap. From germline, CDR1 is WSHSY and CDR2 SAAADI. The CDR3 has 15 residues. CDR3 region: CASSAYGGSGETQYF. The CDR3 DNA is TGCGCCAGCAGTGCCTATGGGGGGTCCGGAGAGACCCAGTACTTC.

The rearrangement links TRBV6-5 to TRBJ2-5; D not resolved. Germline values: CDR1 MNHEY, CDR2 SVGAGI. The CDR3 has 15 residues. With 0 bases removed from V and 7 bases from J, the gap between germline ends came to 15 bases. The CDR3 DNA sequence: TGTGCCAGCAGTTACTCCACGGACGGGTCCGGGACCCAGTACTTC. Translation: CASSYSTDGSGTQYF.

The chain uses TRBV9 and TRBJ1-2; D remains unclear. Trimming removed 3 bases from V and 2 bases from J, with 2 bases in between. The CDR3 totals 11 residues. Germline V CDR1 and CDR2: SGDLS, YYNGEE. DNA for the CDR3: TGTGCCAGCAGCGGCAACTATGGCTACACCTTC. Translated: CASSGNYGYTF.

The chain carries TRBV14 and TRBJ2-3; 8 nucleotides align to TRBD1. V lost 6 bases and J lost 2; bases outside the gene matches: 7. The CDR3 has 15 residues. Germline CDR1 is SGHDN and CDR2 is FVKESK. The CDR3 sequence: CASSLTGVSTDTQYF. DNA for the CDR3: TGTGCCAGCAGTCTGACAGGGGTTTCCACAGATACGCAGTATTTT. The full variable domain, rest sourced from reference TRBV14 and TRBJ2-3, is EAGVTQFPSHSVIEKGQTVTLRCDPISGHDNLYWYRRVMGKEIKFLLHFVKESKQDESGMPNNRFLAERTGGTYSTLKVQPAELEDSGVYFCASSLTGVSTDTQYFGPGTRLTVL.

V and J are TRBV7-9 and TRBJ2-7, with D maybe TRBD2 (5 bases). Germline CDR1 SEHNR, CDR2 FQNEAQ (reference sequence). This CDR3 contains 14 residues. Trimming cost V 1 base and J 7 bases, with 14 bases left between them. As DNA, the CDR3 is TGTGCCAGCAGCTTAGGATCGGGGAATGTAGAGCAGTACTTC. Translated, it gives CASSLGSGNVEQYF.

V is TRBV10-3 and J is TRBJ1-5, with D perhaps matching TRBD1 (6 bases). Germline V lookup: CDR1 ENHRY, CDR2 SYGVKD. This CDR3 is 14 amino acids long. Trimming took 10 bases from V and 3 from J, leaving 16 bases between them. Here the CDR3 DNA reads TGTGCCACCCAAACGACAGGCTACAATCAGCCCCAGCATTTT. Protein product: CATQTTGYNQPQHF.

The J gene is TRBJ2-1, the V gene TRBV25-1, with a weak D call TRBD1 (8 bases). Germline V gene sequence: CDR1 MGHDK, CDR2 SYGVNS. V gave up 6 bases and J gave up 4 bases, with 10 bases separating them. The CDR3 has 13 residues. The CDR3 nucleotides are TGTGCCAGCAGACAGGGGGGGTACAATGAGCAGTTCTTC. Protein product: CASRQGGYNEQFF.

This chain joins TRBV29-1 and TRBJ2-1; D is uncertain. From germline, CDR1 is SQVTM and CDR2 ANQGSEA. Trimming removed 4 bases at V and 4 bases at J, with 8 bases between. CDR3 size: 12 residues. CDR3 loop: CSVGVPYNEQFF. DNA for the CDR3: TGCAGCGTTGGGGTCCCTTACAATGAGCAGTTCTTC.

Written as DNA, the CDR3 is TGTGCCAGCAGGGATACCTTGGGCGGGGTCTGGGAGACCCAGTACTTC. This translates into CASRDTLGGVWETQYF. J is TRBJ2-5 and V is TRBV2, with a tentative D call TRBD2 (6 bases). Germline lookup yields CDR1 SNHLY and CDR2 FYNNEI. The V end lost 6 bases, the J end lost 5 bases, and 22 bases lay between the germline ends. The CDR3 consists of 16 residues.

This chain links TRBV27 with TRBJ1-2; TRBD1 is a possible D gene (5 bases). Germline-derived CDR1 and CDR2 are MNHEY and SMNVEV (reference sequence). This CDR3 spans 13 amino acids. V was cut by 7 bases and J by 4 bases, with 13 bases left in between. The CDR3 region has the DNA TGTGCCAGCACCCAAGGTGGGACCTATGGCTACACCTTC. Residues: CASTQGGTYGYTF.